The 3 T cell receptor beta chains below come from one sample, sequenced in a study of PD-L1 blockade in urothelial cancer. Here immunoSEQ multiplex PCR was the method, and the copy in TCRdb shows in-frame clones only, minus some. Of about 45,000 clones listed, roughly 89% are singletons. Documented time point: peripheral blood 6 weeks after treatment start. Here the sequenced sample was PBMCs, taken around atezolizumab (anti-PD-L1) treatment. The receptor source for this set is a man between 65 and 80 years old with urothelial cancer.

The chain uses TRBV28 and TRBJ2-2, with D possibly TRBD1 on 8 matching bases. Germline CDR1 MDHEN, CDR2 SYDVKM. The CDR3 extends over 16 amino acids. V was pared by 5 bases and J by 5 bases, with 18 bases between. The CDR3 nucleotides are TGTGCCAGCAGTGCAACAGGGGGGGGGAGGACCGGGGAGCTGTTTTTT. Translation: CASSATGGGRTGELFF.

The gene calls are TRBV7-2 and TRBJ2-1, with 10 bases matching TRBD1. CDR3 length: 15 residues. J lost 4 bases, V lost 6 bases, and 6 bases had no gene match. The germline V gene encodes CDR1 SGHTA and CDR2 FQGNSA. CDR3 sequence reads: CASRSGTGAYNEQFF. In DNA form, the CDR3 reads TGTGCCAGCAGATCCGGGACAGGGGCGTACAATGAGCAGTTCTTC.

V usage is TRBV6-1 and J usage is TRBJ1-1; 7 nucleotides align to TRBD1. Per germline, CDR1 MNHNS and CDR2 SASEGT. V gave up 4 bases and J gave up 3 bases; unmatched junction bases: 5. The CDR3 runs to 14 residues. CDR3 in amino acids: CASSARQGDTEAFF. The CDR3 bases are TGTGCCAGCAGTGCCCGACAGGGAGACACTGAAGCTTTCTTT.